Below are 4 T cell receptor beta chains sequenced from a single sample in a study of blood T cell repertoires in COVID-19. Profiled with immunoSEQ multiplex PCR; TCRdb holds only in-frame clones, not every one. The profile shows under 300,000 clones, just over 85% of them singletons. The sample was PBMCs or T cells enriched from blood (not recorded which). These receptors were taken from a man aged 18 to 30 who had recovered from COVID-19.

CDR3 region: CASSLDLGIAVNTGELFF. CDR3 nucleotides: TGTGCCAGCAGCTTAGATCTAGGCATAGCGGTGAACACCGGGGAGCTGTTTTTT. This sequence joins TRBV11-2 and TRBJ2-2; D is possibly TRBD2 (6 bases). Trimming removed 0 bases from V and 1 base from J, with 15 bases in between. The CDR3 contains 18 residues. Per the germline V gene, CDR1 is SGHAT and CDR2 is FQNNGV.

As regards this clone: At one end, the junction sequence differs from germline, possibly due to a read error. The chain is built from TRBV2 and TRBJ2-7, with 10 bases aligning to TRBD2. Germline CDR1 and CDR2: SNHLY and FYNNEI. The CDR3 spans 11 residues. The CDR3 spells CASSDPGLANF. The CDR3 DNA reads TGTGCCAGCAGTGACCCGGGACTAGCGAACTTC.

The CDR3 DNA is TGTGCCAGCAGCTTAAAAGGGGGACAGTCCGAGACCCAGTACTTC. This sequence encodes CASSLKGGQSETQYF. This sequence joins TRBV7-9 and TRBJ2-5; 7 bases are shared with TRBD1. After removal of 2 bases from V and 5 bases from J, the junction contained 8 bases not matched to a gene. The germline gives CDR1 SEHNR, CDR2 FQNEAQ (reference sequence). This CDR3 region has 15 residues.

The chain couples TRBV6-6 to TRBJ1-2; 8 positions match TRBD1. V gave up 5 bases and J gave up 8 bases; unmatched junction bases: 4. Germline assignment: CDR1 MNHNY and CDR2 SVGAGI (reference sequence). This CDR3 comprises 12 residues. The CDR3 DNA follows: TGTGCCAGCAGTCCAGGGGGCGCAGGCTACACCTTC. It encodes CASSPGGAGYTF.